One and the same sample provided the 21 T cell receptor beta chains below, sequenced in a study of blood T cells in healthy people across ages. It was with a sample-barcoded 5' primer and a J-beta primer mix that a second PCR of roughly 7 to 12 cycles was run. TCRdb used MiXCR to reprocess the 5' RACE reads, holding one entry per CDR3 protein. The sample holds over 600,000 distinct CDR3 sequences, less than 45% seen once. The sample consisted of blood. These receptors came from a man aged 80 or over in good health.

This clonotype was counted at least ten times. V and J are TRBV12-3 or TRBV12-4 and TRBJ2-7; possible D gene TRBD1, 5 bases. The CDR3 length is 18 residues. The V and J ends lost 0 bases and 0 bases respectively, with 18 bases between them. The CDR3 loop reads CASSLAIPDSVFSYEQYF. In nucleotides, the CDR3 is TGTGCCAGCAGTTTAGCAATACCCGACAGTGTCTTCTCCTACGAGCAGTACTTC.

V usage is TRBV3-1 and J usage is TRBJ2-1, with D possibly TRBD1 on 5 matching bases. The CDR3 consists of 17 residues. The V end lost 1 base, the J end lost 6 bases, and 19 bases lay between the germline ends. Germline assignment: CDR1 LGHDT and CDR2 YNNKEL (reference sequence). In nucleotides, the CDR3 is TGTGCCAGCAGCCAAGTTGTTGGGGCTCCTAGGGGCAATGAGCAGTTCTTC. Amino acid sequence: CASSQVVGAPRGNEQFF.

This chain links TRBV30 with TRBJ2-2, with TRBD2 identical over 8 bases. After removal of 1 base from V and 6 bases from J, the junction contained 4 bases not matched to a gene. This CDR3 is 14 amino acids long. Germline V CDR1 and CDR2: GTSNPN, SVGIG (reference sequence). CDR3 protein: CAWSGGLEAGELFF. Here the CDR3 DNA reads TGTGCCTGGAGTGGGGGACTAGAGGCCGGGGAGCTGTTTTTT.

The V gene is TRBV5-1, the J gene TRBJ2-3; 9 nucleotides agree with TRBD1. J lost 3 bases, V lost 8 bases, and 10 bases had no gene match. The CDR3 consists of 15 residues. CDR1 and CDR2 from the germline V gene are SGHRS and YFSETQ. The CDR3 nucleotides are TGCGCCAGTCTAATTGGGACAGGGATTACAGATACGCAGTATTTT. Translating gives CASLIGTGITDTQYF.

J is TRBJ2-2 and V is TRBV2; 7 nucleotides align to TRBD2. This CDR3 has 14 residues. Per the germline V gene, CDR1 is SNHLY and CDR2 is FYNNEI. V lost 7 bases and J lost 7; bases outside the gene matches: 9. The CDR3 DNA reads TGTGCCAGCACTGGAGGAGCGGGGAGCGGGGAGCTGTTTTTT. Translated, it gives CASTGGAGSGELFF.

This clonotype was counted between two and nine times. V is TRBV20-1 and J is TRBJ1-5, with a weak D call TRBD1 (5 bases). CDR3 length: 16 residues. CDR1 and CDR2 (germline): DFQATT, SNEGSKA (reference sequence). V lost 7 bases and J lost 2, with 21 bases in between. CDR3: CSDQTDSPWCNQPQHF. In DNA form, the CDR3 reads TGCAGTGACCAGACAGATTCCCCGTGGTGCAATCAGCCCCAGCATTTT.

This chain links TRBV6-2 or TRBV6-3 with TRBJ2-7; D assignment may be TRBD1 or TRBD2 (5 bases each). Trimming took 6 bases from V and 3 from J, leaving 12 bases between them. This CDR3 region has 13 residues. Germline V gene lookup returns CDR1 MNHEY and CDR2 SVGEGT. CDR3 residues: CASRGDVDYEQYF. CDR3 sequence (DNA): TGTGCCAGCAGGGGGGACGTAGACTACGAGCAGTACTTC.

J is TRBJ2-5 and V is TRBV20-1; TRBD2 matches at 16 bases. Trimming cost V 7 bases and J 5 bases; bases outside gene matches: 13. Germline CDR1 is DFQATT and CDR2 is SNEGSKA (reference sequence). The CDR3 is 17 residues long. For the CDR3, the DNA is TGCAGTGTCAGGACGGGACTAGCGGGAGGGCCTCGGGAGACCCAGTACTTC. Its protein is CSVRTGLAGGPRETQYF.

The sample holds many counts of this clonotype. This chain links TRBV15 with TRBJ2-3; D remains ambiguous. CDR3 length equals 16 residues. Germline V CDR1 and CDR2: LNHNV, YYDKDF (reference sequence). Trimming took off 2 bases at V and 0 bases at J, with 12 bases between the two ends. The CDR3 loop reads CATSRTTVPSTDTQYF. CDR3 in DNA: TGTGCCACCAGCAGAACGACTGTCCCTAGCACAGATACGCAGTATTTT.

J is TRBJ2-3 and V is TRBV5-1; D gene uncertain. Deletions cut 1 base from V and 2 bases from J, with 8 bases between. This CDR3 has 14 residues. Germline V gene sequence: CDR1 SGHRS, CDR2 YFSETQ. CDR3 sequence: CASSLRGDTDTQYF. The DNA for the CDR3 is TGCGCCAGCAGCTTGCGTGGGGACACAGATACGCAGTATTTT.

There are a few counts of this clonotype. The gene calls are TRBV4-3 and TRBJ1-2, with no clear D. This CDR3 region has 14 residues. The V gene's germline CDR1 is LGHNA and CDR2 YSLEER. The V gene lost 4 bases and the J gene lost 3 bases, with 12 bases spanning the gap. The CDR3 sequence: CASSLSEKYYGYTF. The DNA of the CDR3 is TGCGCCAGCAGCCTATCCGAAAAGTACTATGGCTACACCTTC.

This chain connects TRBV20-1 to TRBJ1-5, with D possibly being TRBD1 (6 bases). The CDR3 length is 14 residues. Per the germline V gene, CDR1 is DFQATT and CDR2 is SNEGSKA (reference sequence). The V end lost 3 bases, the J end lost 2 bases, and 11 bases lay between the germline ends. The CDR3 is CSASQGTGNQPQHF. CDR3 coding DNA: TGCAGTGCTAGCCAGGGGACGGGCAATCAGCCCCAGCATTTT.

The chain links TRBV28 to TRBJ2-4; 8 bases map to TRBD1. Trimming took 5 bases from V and 13 from J; bases not matched to a gene: 10. Germline loops: CDR1 MDHEN, CDR2 SYDVKM. The CDR3 extends over 13 amino acids. CDR3 region: CASSPRQGLGQYF. The CDR3 DNA reads as TGTGCCAGCAGTCCGAGACAGGGGTTGGGGCAGTACTTC.

Concerning this clonotype itself: Just one base apart from a much larger clone, this may be a read error. The rearrangement joins TRBV28 to TRBJ2-3; D is perhaps TRBD1 (5 bases). Germline V gene sequence: CDR1 MDHEN, CDR2 SYDVKM. This CDR3 contains 14 residues. The chain's CDR3 is CASTLDSKTATQYF. CDR3 DNA sequence: TGTGCCAGCACCCTCGACAGTAAGACAGCTACGCAGTATTTT.

J is TRBJ2-3 and V is TRBV20-1; weak D call: TRBD1 (6 bases). Per the germline V gene, CDR1 is DFQATT and CDR2 is SNEGSKA (reference sequence). V lost 7 bases and J 0 bases, leaving 14 bases between the germline ends. This CDR3 comprises 14 residues. The CDR3 loop is CSGGGQLSTDTQYF. The CDR3 DNA is TGCAGTGGTGGCGGACAGCTAAGCACAGATACGCAGTATTTT.

This clonotype has more than one count but fewer than ten. V usage is TRBV4-3 and J usage is TRBJ2-3; 8 nucleotides agree with TRBD2. From germline, CDR1 is LGHNA and CDR2 YSLEER. CDR3 length: 16 amino acids. V lost 4 bases to trimming and J lost 7 bases; unmatched junction nucleotides: 13. CDR3 protein: CASSPTSRGALNTQYF. CDR3 DNA sequence: TGCGCCAGCAGCCCAACCTCGCGGGGGGCGCTTAATACGCAGTATTTT.

J is TRBJ2-3 and V is TRBV6-2 or TRBV6-3, with D possibly matching TRBD1 (5 bases). The end of the DNA aligns better with TRBJ1-5, so the J call may be wrong. Germline lookup yields CDR1 MNHEY and CDR2 SVGEGT. The CDR3 covers 15 residues. The CDR3 loop is CASTLSGTNTDTQHF. DNA for the CDR3: TGTGCCAGCACTCTTTCCGGGACCAACACAGATACGCAGCATTTT.

The V call is TRBV20-1, the J call TRBJ1-5; tentatively, D is TRBD1 (6 bases). The germline CDR1 and CDR2 sequences are DFQATT and SNEGSKA (reference sequence). The CDR3 has 17 residues. The V end lost 0 bases, the J end lost 4 bases, and 19 bases lay between the germline ends. The CDR3 loop reads CSARDFGIGGMNQPQHF. DNA of the CDR3: TGCAGTGCTAGAGATTTCGGGATTGGGGGCATGAATCAGCCCCAGCATTTT.

This clonotype was observed a handful of times. The chain carries TRBV11-2 and TRBJ2-1; tentatively, D is TRBD2 (5 bases). This CDR3 contains 13 residues. The germline V and J ends were trimmed by 5 bases and 7 bases, with 12 bases remaining between them. Germline CDR1 and CDR2: SGHAT and FQNNGV. This chain's CDR3 is CASSQGRANEQFF. CDR3 coding DNA: TGTGCCAGCAGCCAAGGGCGGGCTAATGAGCAGTTCTTC. The full variable domain, completed using reference TRBV11-2 and TRBJ2-1, is EAGVAQSPRYKIIEKRQSVAFWCNPISGHATLYWYQQILGQGPKLLIQFQNNGVVDDSQLPKDRFSAERLKGVDSTLKIQPAKLEDSAVYLCASSQGRANEQFFGPGTRLTVL.

The rearrangement uses TRBV2 and TRBJ2-1, with D possibly TRBD1 on 7 matching bases. Trimming removed 7 bases at V and 3 bases at J, with 16 bases between. The CDR3 covers 15 residues. Germline V gives CDR1 SNHLY, CDR2 FYNNEI. CDR3 coding DNA: TGTGCCAGCATTAGACAGGGACTCAACTACAATGAGCAGTTCTTC. Translating it yields CASIRQGLNYNEQFF.

This clonotype has only a few counts. This sequence joins TRBV25-1 and TRBJ2-7; 7 bases map to TRBD2. Germline CDR1 MGHDK, CDR2 SYGVNS. The J segment lost 0 bases and the V segment lost 5 bases, leaving 13 bases of the junction unmatched. The CDR3 consists of 17 residues. The CDR3 spells CASSTSTSARSSYEQYF. CDR3 in DNA: TGTGCCAGCAGTACCTCCACTAGCGCAAGGAGCTCCTACGAGCAGTACTTC.